The rows below give T cell receptor beta chains drawn from one sample of a study of blood T cell repertoires in COVID-19. TCRdb's table, derived via immunoSEQ multiplex PCR, lists solely in-frame clones and lacks some. Of fewer than 250,000 clones in the sample, under 80% were seen once. The sample taken for sequencing was PBMCs or T cells enriched from blood (not recorded which). The receptors stem from a woman aged 45-59 years with acute COVID-19. CDR3s include the opening cysteine and the closing phenylalanine or tryptophan. Fields, in order: V gene, clone size, CDR3 protein. Part of the rows lack a size; the others show once, few, many or a class for expanded clones.

V gene: TRBV6-6
clone size: once
CDR3 protein: CASSYPGQTEAFF

V gene: TRBV29-1
clone size: NA
CDR3 protein: CSHLGGAQGYTF

V gene: TRBV3-1/TRBV3-2
clone size: once
CDR3 protein: CASSPRGGGQEQFF

V gene: TRBV6-5
clone size: NA
CDR3 protein: CASTEAANQPQHF

V gene: TRBV5-1
clone size: once
CDR3 protein: CASSLQSGGNTIYF

V gene: TRBV7-7
clone size: NA
CDR3 protein: CASSLAPGQGGREQFF

V gene: TRBV3-1/TRBV3-2
clone size: few
CDR3 protein: CASKKGTGDYGYTF

V gene: TRBV6-5
clone size: once
CDR3 protein: CASSPRLTNYGYTF

V gene: TRBV6-5
clone size: few
CDR3 protein: CASRGQGAQNYGYTF

V gene: TRBV6-5
clone size: NA
CDR3 protein: CASTEQGALGYTF

V gene: TRBV28
clone size: NA
CDR3 protein: CASWDRGRYGYTF

V gene: TRBV2
clone size: few
CDR3 protein: CASGVLGGNTEAFF

V gene: TRBV28
clone size: NA
CDR3 protein: CASSLSQGNYGYTF

V gene: TRBV5-4
clone size: NA
CDR3 protein: CASSFIEAGKETQYF

V gene: TRBV7-8
clone size: NA
CDR3 protein: CASSLVRRRNIQYF

V gene: TRBV5-1
clone size: few
CDR3 protein: CASSFTGHPEAFF

V gene: TRBV28
clone size: NA
CDR3 protein: CASSSPPLFGLAEANTGELFF

V gene: TRBV5-4
clone size: NA
CDR3 protein: CASSRGGADGYTF

V gene: TRBV10-3
clone size: once
CDR3 protein: CAISESGLSSYGYTF

V gene: TRBV18
clone size: NA
CDR3 protein: CASSPSRGLNEKLFF

V gene: TRBV28
clone size: once
CDR3 protein: CASKSGQETQYF

V gene: TRBV5-4
clone size: NA
CDR3 protein: CASSLGSSGVSADTQYF

V gene: TRBV3-1/TRBV3-2
clone size: NA
CDR3 protein: CASSQSGAYTDTQYF

V gene: TRBV7-2
clone size: NA
CDR3 protein: CASSFVLVERGIGNTIYF

V gene: TRBV27
clone size: once
CDR3 protein: CASSLLGGAGNQPQHF

V gene: TRBV7-3
clone size: NA
CDR3 protein: CASSYLNRDEAFF

V gene: TRBV27
clone size: NA
CDR3 protein: CASKEEGAGYNEQFF

V gene: TRBV10-3
clone size: few
CDR3 protein: CASRNPGQGYGYTF

V gene: TRBV28
clone size: NA
CDR3 protein: CASGGGYGYGYTF

V gene: TRBV7-6
clone size: NA
CDR3 protein: CASSAGTYTEAFF

V gene: TRBV28
clone size: NA
CDR3 protein: CASSNRGRNSPLHF

V gene: TRBV19
clone size: NA
CDR3 protein: CASSSGGAGQPQHF

V gene: TRBV7-9
clone size: NA
CDR3 protein: CASSPPRHETGRDEQFF

V gene: TRBV23-1
clone size: NA
CDR3 protein: CASSPGQGLVTEAFF

V gene: TRBV6-1
clone size: NA
CDR3 protein: CASSDTGSGNTIYF

V gene: TRBV13
clone size: few
CDR3 protein: CASSQGGGRGTGYTF

V gene: TRBV6-5
clone size: NA
CDR3 protein: CASSQTGLREPQHF

V gene: TRBV5-1
clone size: NA
CDR3 protein: CASRFGGTLGNEQFF

V gene: TRBV27
clone size: NA
CDR3 protein: CASSSGTSGVHTDTQYF

V gene: TRBV11-2
clone size: NA
CDR3 protein: CASNGRQGAFLNGYTF